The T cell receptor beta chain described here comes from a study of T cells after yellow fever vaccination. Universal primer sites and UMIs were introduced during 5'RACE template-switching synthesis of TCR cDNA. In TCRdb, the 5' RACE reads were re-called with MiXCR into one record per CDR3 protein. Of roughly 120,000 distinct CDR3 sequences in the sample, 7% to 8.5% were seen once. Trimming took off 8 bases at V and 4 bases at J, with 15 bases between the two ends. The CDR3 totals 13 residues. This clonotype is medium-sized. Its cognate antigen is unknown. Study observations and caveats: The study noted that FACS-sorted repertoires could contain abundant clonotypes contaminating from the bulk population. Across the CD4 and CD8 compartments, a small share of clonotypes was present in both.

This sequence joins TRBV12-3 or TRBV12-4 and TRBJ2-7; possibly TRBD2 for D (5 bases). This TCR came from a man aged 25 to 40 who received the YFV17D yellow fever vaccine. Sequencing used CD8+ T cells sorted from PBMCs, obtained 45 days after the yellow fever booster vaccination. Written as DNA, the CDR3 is TGTGCCAGCTCTCGGGGAAACCTGTACGAGCAGTACTTC. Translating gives CASSRGNLYEQYF.